This TCR beta chain was retrieved from a study of shared clonotypes between healthy human individuals. Overall study findings and caveats: What naive subsets generally showed was a larger estimated richness than memory subsets showed.

Running of the assay took place at deep level. The table came from immunoSEQ multiplex PCR; TCRdb's copy has only in-frame clones and leaves some out. The sample lists over 800,000 clones; 90% to 95% were seen once. Regarding this clone: Its antigen is not identified.

Naive CD8 cells were CD45RO-negative, positively selected for CCR7, excluding terminally differentiated effector memory CD45RA+ cells. CDR1 SGHTA and CDR2 FQGTGA come from the germline V gene. Unmatched junction bases numbered 6, after V lost 6 bases and J lost 2 bases. The length of the CDR3 is 14 residues. Source material: naive CD8+ T cells sorted from blood. The source is a man aged 25-45 years in good health. The rearrangement joins TRBV7-3 to TRBJ2-7; 8 bases agree with TRBD2. CDR3 protein: CASSKSGSTYEQYF. The CDR3 coding sequence is TGTGCCAGCAGTAAAAGCGGGAGTACCTACGAGCAGTACTTC.